This is a list of T cell receptor beta chains from one sample in a study of shared clonotypes between healthy human individuals. Produced via immunoSEQ multiplex PCR; TCRdb's table is partial and in-frame only. The sample comprises about 2,200,000 clones, about 92% of which are singletons, and more than 1.5% rests with the top ten. Sequencing was performed on naive CD8+ T cells from PBMCs. These receptors were collected from a man in his late teens or twenties in good health. Some clones in this sample may be carry-over from other donors' samples. CDR3s include the opening cysteine and the closing phenylalanine or tryptophan. The D gene is left open where the match is weak. Size is omitted from some rows. Given values are once, few, many or a class for expanded clones.

J gene,D gene,V gene,clone size,CDR3 protein,CDR3 DNA
TRBJ2-1,-,TRBV27,-,CASSLRQVNNEQFF,TGTGCCAGCAGTTTAAGACAGGTGAACAATGAGCAGTTCTTC
TRBJ2-7,TRBD1,TRBV28,-,CASSGTGGNEQYF,TGTGCCAGCAGTGGGACAGGGGGCAACGAGCAGTACTTC
TRBJ1-1,TRBD1,TRBV4-1,-,CASSFRTGLNTEAFF,TGCGCCAGCAGTTTCAGGACAGGCTTGAACACTGAAGCTTTCTTT
TRBJ1-4,TRBD1,TRBV9,-,CASSAEGATNEKLFF,TGTGCCAGCAGCGCGGAGGGGGCGACTAATGAAAAACTGTTTTTT
TRBJ2-1,-,TRBV6-5,-,CASSPGRVGYNEQFF,TGTGCCAGCAGTCCGGGCAGGGTGGGCTACAATGAGCAGTTCTTC
TRBJ2-7,-,TRBV27,-,CASSFSATGHGISEQYF,TGTGCCAGCAGTTTCTCCGCCACGGGACATGGAATCTCCGAGCAGTACTTC
TRBJ1-2,TRBD1,TRBV19,-,CASSWLGTVNGYTF,TGTGCCAGTAGTTGGCTTGGGACAGTGAATGGCTACACCTTC
TRBJ1-5,-,TRBV28,once,CASIGEFAYNQPQHF,TGTGCCAGCATCGGGGAGTTTGCGTACAATCAGCCCCAGCATTTT
TRBJ1-2,-,TRBV9,-,CASRGDGGPEDGYTF,TGTGCCAGCAGGGGAGATGGGGGCCCTGAGGATGGCTACACCTTC
TRBJ2-1,-,TRBV5-1,-,CASSSSGTNVYNEQFF,TGCGCCAGCAGCTCTTCCGGGACAAACGTATACAATGAGCAGTTCTTC
TRBJ2-7,TRBD2,TRBV6-1,-,CASSESLAGVGYEQYF,TGTGCCAGCAGTGAAAGTCTAGCGGGGGTTGGATACGAGCAGTACTTC
TRBJ1-5,TRBD1,TRBV5-1,once,CASSLVAGGQGSNQPQHF,TGCGCCAGCAGCTTGGTGGCAGGGGGCCAGGGAAGCAATCAGCCCCAGCATTTT
TRBJ1-2,-,TRBV7-9,-,CASSSSGYGYTF,TGTGCCAGCAGCTCGTCGGGCTATGGCTACACCTTC
TRBJ2-7,-,TRBV28,-,CASSSVKSSYEQYF,TGTGCCAGCAGTTCTGTAAAGAGCTCCTACGAGCAGTACTTC
TRBJ2-7,TRBD1,TRBV4-1,-,CASSQRISGQHYEQYF,TGCGCCAGCAGCCAACGCATTTCGGGACAGCACTACGAGCAGTACTTC
TRBJ1-2,-,TRBV29-1,-,CSVEGRGAVNGYTF,TGCAGCGTTGAAGGCAGGGGCGCCGTGAATGGCTACACCTTC
TRBJ1-5,-,TRBV28,few,CASSPWAESNQPQHF,TGTGCCAGCAGTCCGTGGGCAGAGAGCAATCAGCCCCAGCATTTT
TRBJ2-7,-,TRBV27,-,CASSFRQLYEQYF,TGTGCCAGCAGTTTTAGGCAGCTATACGAGCAGTACTTC
TRBJ1-5,-,TRBV4-1,-,CASSPTGIWPQHF,TGCGCCAGCAGCCCGACGGGGATTTGGCCCCAGCATTTT
TRBJ2-5,-,TRBV4-1,-,CASSQLQGSQETQYF,TGCGCCAGCAGCCAACTCCAGGGCTCCCAAGAGACCCAGTACTTC
TRBJ1-2,-,TRBV9,-,CASKGSGYGYTF,TGTGCCAGCAAGGGTAGTGGCTATGGCTACACCTTC
TRBJ1-2,TRBD1,TRBV27,-,CASSPRDRGGYTF,TGTGCCAGCAGTCCCCGGGACAGGGGAGGCTACACCTTC
TRBJ1-1,-,TRBV4-1,-,CASSLGKGTLTEAFF,TGCGCCAGCAGCCTTGGGAAGGGGACACTCACTGAAGCTTTCTTT
TRBJ2-3,-,TRBV7-9,-,CASSFGFTDTQYF,TGTGCCAGCAGCTTTGGGTTCACAGATACGCAGTATTTT
TRBJ2-1,-,TRBV5-1,-,CASSLKIGATNEQFF,TGCGCCAGCAGCTTAAAAATTGGAGCAACCAATGAGCAGTTCTTC
TRBJ1-1,-,TRBV10-3,-,CAIRSPLNTEAFF,TGTGCCATCAGGTCACCCCTGAACACTGAAGCTTTCTTT
TRBJ1-1,-,TRBV7-9,-,CASSLGTEEAFF,TGTGCCAGCAGCCTAGGGACGGAAGAAGCTTTCTTT
TRBJ1-3,TRBD1,TRBV7-9,-,CASSPTQDRAGNTIYF,TGTGCCAGCAGCCCCACCCAGGACAGGGCCGGAAACACCATATATTTT
TRBJ2-1,TRBD2,TRBV7-9,-,CASSSELAGLYNEQFF,TGTGCCAGCAGCTCCGAATTAGCGGGCCTCTACAATGAGCAGTTCTTC
TRBJ2-1,-,TRBV27,-,CASRGSWDSYNEQFF,TGTGCCAGCAGGGGGAGTTGGGACTCCTACAATGAGCAGTTCTTC
TRBJ1-3,TRBD1,TRBV7-9,-,CASSLDRGISGNTIYF,TGTGCCAGCAGCCTCGACAGGGGGATCTCTGGAAACACCATATATTTT
TRBJ1-2,TRBD1,TRBV28,-,CASSLIGLGQGVENGYTF,TGTGCCAGCAGTTTAATTGGTCTAGGACAGGGGGTGGAGAATGGCTACACCTTC
TRBJ1-1,-,TRBV28,-,CASSSNRVSSGTEAFF,TGTGCCAGCAGTTCTAACAGGGTTTCGAGTGGCACTGAAGCTTTCTTT
TRBJ1-2,-,TRBV28,-,CASSLVPDDGYTF,TGTGCCAGCAGCCTAGTCCCGGACGATGGCTACACCTTC
TRBJ2-1,TRBD2,TRBV28,-,CASSLAGEGNEQFF,TGTGCCAGCAGCTTAGCGGGAGAGGGCAATGAGCAGTTCTTC
TRBJ2-1,TRBD2,TRBV28,-,CASSVSGSSYNEQFF,TGTGCCAGCAGTGTTAGCGGGAGTTCTTACAATGAGCAGTTCTTC
TRBJ1-4,-,TRBV5-5,-,CASSSARSEKLFF,TGTGCCAGCAGCAGTGCGAGATCTGAAAAACTGTTTTTT
TRBJ2-3,-,TRBV9,-,CASSAITTDTQYF,TGTGCCAGCAGCGCCATCACAACAGATACGCAGTATTTT
TRBJ2-1,TRBD2,TRBV27,-,CASSAVAGGSSYNEQFF,TGTGCCAGCAGTGCCGTAGCGGGAGGGAGCTCCTACAATGAGCAGTTCTTC
TRBJ2-7,TRBD2,TRBV10-3,-,CAISPTAGGPREQYF,TGTGCCATCAGTCCTACAGCGGGAGGGCCGCGGGAGCAGTACTTC
TRBJ1-2,TRBD1,TRBV7-9,-,CASSSRDRPNYGYTF,TGTGCCAGCAGCTCGAGGGACAGACCTAACTATGGCTACACCTTC